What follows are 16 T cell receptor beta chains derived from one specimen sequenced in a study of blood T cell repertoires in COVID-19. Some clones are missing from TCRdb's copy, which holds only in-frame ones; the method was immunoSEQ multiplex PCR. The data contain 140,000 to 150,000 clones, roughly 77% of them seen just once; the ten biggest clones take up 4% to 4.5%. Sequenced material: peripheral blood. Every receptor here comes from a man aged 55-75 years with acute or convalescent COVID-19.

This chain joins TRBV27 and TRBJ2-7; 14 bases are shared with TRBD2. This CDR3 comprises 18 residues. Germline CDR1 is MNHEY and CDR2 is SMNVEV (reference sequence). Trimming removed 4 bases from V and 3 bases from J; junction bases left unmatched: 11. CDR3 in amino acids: CASSSGNTGTSGSYEQYF. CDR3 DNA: TGTGCCAGCAGTTCGGGAAATACCGGGACTAGCGGGAGCTACGAGCAGTACTTC.

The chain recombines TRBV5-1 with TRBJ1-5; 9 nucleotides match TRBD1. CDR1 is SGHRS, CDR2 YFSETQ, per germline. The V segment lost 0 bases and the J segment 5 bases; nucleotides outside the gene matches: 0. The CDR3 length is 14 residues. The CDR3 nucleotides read TGCGCCAGCAGCTTGGGGGACAGGGATCAGCCCCAGCATTTT. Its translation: CASSLGDRDQPQHF.

The CDR3 coding sequence is TGTGCCAGCAGCAAAATTAGGCCAACAGGAAGGGCTCAGCCCCAGCATTTT. As protein: CASSKIRPTGRAQPQHF. The V call is TRBV21-1, the J call TRBJ1-5; the table's D call, TRBD1, has no DNA check behind it. TRBV21-1 is given as a pseudogene. The CDR3 runs 17 residues.

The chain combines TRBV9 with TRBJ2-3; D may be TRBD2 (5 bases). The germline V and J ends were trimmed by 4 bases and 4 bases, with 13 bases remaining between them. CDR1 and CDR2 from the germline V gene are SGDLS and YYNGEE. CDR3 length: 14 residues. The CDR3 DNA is TGTGCCAGCAGCCCCCGTCACGGGGCAGATACGCAGTATTTT. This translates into CASSPRHGADTQYF.

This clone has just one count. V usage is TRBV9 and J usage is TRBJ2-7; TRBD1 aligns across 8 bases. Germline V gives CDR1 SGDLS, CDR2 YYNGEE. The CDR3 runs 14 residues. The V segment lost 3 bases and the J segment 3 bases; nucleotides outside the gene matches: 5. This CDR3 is CASSAGQGYYEQYF. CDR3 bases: TGTGCCAGCAGCGCCGGACAGGGTTACTACGAGCAGTACTTC.

The CDR3, as DNA: TGTGCCAGCAGTTACCATAGGACTAGCGGGAGCAATGAGCAGTTCTTC. It yields the protein CASSYHRTSGSNEQFF. The V gene is TRBV6-6, the J gene TRBJ2-1, with 13 bases identical to TRBD2. CDR1 and CDR2 (germline): MNHNY, SVGAGI (reference sequence). CDR3 size: 16 residues. V shed 2 bases, J shed 6 bases, and the junction held 4 bases outside the gene matches.

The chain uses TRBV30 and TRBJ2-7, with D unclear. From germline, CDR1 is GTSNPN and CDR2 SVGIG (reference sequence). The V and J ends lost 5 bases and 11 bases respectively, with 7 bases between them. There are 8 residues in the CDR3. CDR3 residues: CAWPREYF. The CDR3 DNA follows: TGTGCCTGGCCTCGGGAGTACTTC.

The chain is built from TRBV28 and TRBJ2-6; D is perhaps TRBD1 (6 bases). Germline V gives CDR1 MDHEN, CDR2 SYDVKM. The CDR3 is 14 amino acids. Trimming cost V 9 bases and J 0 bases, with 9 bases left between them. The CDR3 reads CASTGSSGANVLTF. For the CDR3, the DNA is TGTGCCAGTACAGGGTCCTCTGGGGCCAACGTCCTGACTTTC.

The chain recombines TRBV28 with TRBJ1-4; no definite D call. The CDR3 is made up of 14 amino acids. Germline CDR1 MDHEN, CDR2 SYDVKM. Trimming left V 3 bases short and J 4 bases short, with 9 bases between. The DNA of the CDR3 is TGTGCCAGCAGTTTGGCCCAGTTTAATGAAAAACTGTTTTTT. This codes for CASSLAQFNEKLFF.

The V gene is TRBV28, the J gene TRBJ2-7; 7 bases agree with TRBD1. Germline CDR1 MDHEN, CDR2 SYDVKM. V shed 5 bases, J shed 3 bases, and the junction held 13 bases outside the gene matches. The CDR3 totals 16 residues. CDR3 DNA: TGTGCCAGCAGTCTAGAGGAAACAGGGGCAATCTACGAGCAGTACTTC. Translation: CASSLEETGAIYEQYF.

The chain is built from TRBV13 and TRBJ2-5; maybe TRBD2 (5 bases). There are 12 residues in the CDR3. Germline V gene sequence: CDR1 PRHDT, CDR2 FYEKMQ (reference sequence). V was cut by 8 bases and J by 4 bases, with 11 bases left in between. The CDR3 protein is CASARRGETQYF. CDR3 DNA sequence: TGTGCCAGCGCGCGTCGGGGAGAGACCCAGTACTTC.

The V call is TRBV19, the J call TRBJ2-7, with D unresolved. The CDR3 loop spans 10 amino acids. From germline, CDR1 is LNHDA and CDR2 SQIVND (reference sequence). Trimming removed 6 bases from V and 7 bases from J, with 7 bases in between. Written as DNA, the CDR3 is TGTGCCAGTAGGAAGAGGGAGCAGTACTTC. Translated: CASRKREQYF.

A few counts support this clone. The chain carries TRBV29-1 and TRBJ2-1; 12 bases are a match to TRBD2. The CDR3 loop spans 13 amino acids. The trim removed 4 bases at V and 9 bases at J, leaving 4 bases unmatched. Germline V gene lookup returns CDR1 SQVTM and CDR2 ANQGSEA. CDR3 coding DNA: TGCAGCGTTGGGGCTAGCGGGAGGGGTGAGCAGTTCTTC. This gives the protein CSVGASGRGEQFF.

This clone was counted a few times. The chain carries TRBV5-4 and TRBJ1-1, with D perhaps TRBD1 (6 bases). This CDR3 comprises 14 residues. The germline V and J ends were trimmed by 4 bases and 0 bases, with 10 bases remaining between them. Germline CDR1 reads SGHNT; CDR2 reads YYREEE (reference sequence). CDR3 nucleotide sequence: TGTGCCAGCAGCCCCTGGACAGTGAACACTGAAGCTTTCTTT. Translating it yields CASSPWTVNTEAFF. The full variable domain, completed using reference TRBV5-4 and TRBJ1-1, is ETGVTQSPTHLIKTRGQQVTLRCSSQSGHNTVSWYQQALGQGPQFIFQYYREEENGRGNFPPRFSGLQFPNYSSELNVNALELDDSALYLCASSPWTVNTEAFFGQGTRLTVV.

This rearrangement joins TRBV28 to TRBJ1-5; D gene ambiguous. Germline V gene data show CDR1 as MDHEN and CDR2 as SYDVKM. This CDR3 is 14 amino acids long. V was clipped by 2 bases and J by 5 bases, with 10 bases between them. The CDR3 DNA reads TGTGCCAGCAGTTTAGTGTCAGACTATCAGCCCCAGCATTTT. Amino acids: CASSLVSDYQPQHF.

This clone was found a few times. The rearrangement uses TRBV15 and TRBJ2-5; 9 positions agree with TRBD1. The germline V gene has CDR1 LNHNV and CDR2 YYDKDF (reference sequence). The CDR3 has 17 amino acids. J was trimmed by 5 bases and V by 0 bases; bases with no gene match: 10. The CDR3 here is CATSRDFTVGQGETQYF. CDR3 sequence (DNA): TGTGCCACCAGCAGAGATTTCACCGTGGGACAGGGCGAGACCCAGTACTTC.